This T cell receptor beta chain is from a study of blood T cell repertoires in COVID-19 (dated by TCRdb to the early 2020s). For the wider study: Samples covering the acute and convalescent phases of COVID-19 were provided by collaborators in the United States, Italy and Spain. Nearly every sample came with metadata listing a de-identified subject ID, COVID-19 status, age in years and sex. Samples came from the ongoing ImmuneRACE study (first 160 participants) plus 1,254 subjects from 6 global collaborators. The repertoires were released in a freely available public database meant as a resource for research on the immune response to SARS-CoV-2. The prospective study material was composed of cDNA or gDNA derived from T cells, B-cell-depleted T cells, or PBMCs. Subjects who had been exposed to COVID-19, were actively infected with it, or had recovered from it provided the deeply sampled blood TCRbeta repertoires that made up the dataset. Where available, HLA class I and class II types were taken from metadata supplied by the sample provider and were not determined by assay-based typing. Study-wide conclusions, independent of this receptor: Clinical and demographic metadata were provided uncurated, with the amount varying by source and participant.

Regarding this clone: No antigen is known for it. Per-nucleotide qualities are absent, and no much larger clonotype sits a single base away.

Germline trimming amounts to 4 bases on V and 1 base on J, with 2 as the count of junction bases outside the gene matches. From the germline V gene, CDR1 is SGHAT and CDR2 is FQNNGV. The CDR3 contains 15 residues, cysteine and phenylalanine counted. Just CDR3 DNA is preserved here, 45 bases in frame from base 1. TCRbeta CDR3 regions were amplified from genomic DNA by means of the immunoSEQ Assay, a bias-controlled multiplex PCR. As for the original processing: Nucleated cell counts per sample were estimated from amplification of reference gene primers within the assay. To quantify the absolute abundance of each unique TCRbeta CDR3 rearrangement, sequence reads were collapsed and filtered. For each sample, productive Simpson clonality was calculated as the square root of Simpson's diversity index across productive rearrangements. TCRdb took this table from immuneACCESS and kept in-frame rearrangements with V and J called. Such tables lack part of the clones; where checked against another copy, unresolved V genes explain under half of the gap, and the rest is unexplained. The DNA gave D and trimming, while V, J and clone size come from that table. The sample table lists tens of thousands of clones, approximately 78% of them with a count of one. 21% of the sample rests with the top ten.

Each collaborating institution followed its own protocols to collect whole blood in K2EDTA tubes. For TCRbeta analysis, collaborator samples were shipped as frozen whole blood, as isolated PBMCs, or as DNA extracted from either sample type. The TCR originated in a human donor in a cohort sampled during active COVID-19. The sequence links TRBV11-2 to TRBJ2-3, and TRBD2 matches 10 of the central bases. Sequenced input: peripheral blood. The CDR3 protein is CASSSLAGGTDTQYF. In nucleotide form, the sequence is TGTGCCAGCAGCTCGCTAGCGGGGGGCACAGATACGCAGTATTTT. With all but the CDR3 taken from the reference TRBV11-2 and TRBJ2-3 genes, the full variable domain is: EAGVAQSPRYKIIEKRQSVAFWCNPISGHATLYWYQQILGQGPKLLIQFQNNGVVDDSQLPKDRFSAERLKGVDSTLKIQPAKLEDSAVYLCASSSLAGGTDTQYFGPGTRLTVL.